These 32 T cell receptor beta chains were all obtained from the same sample, sequenced in a study of glioma-infiltrating T cells after dendritic cell vaccination. The data were produced by immunoSEQ multiplex PCR, yet TCRdb's version contains in-frame clones alone and is incomplete. The sample carries around 90,000 clones, around three quarters recorded once. This material consisted of blood, taken before dendritic cell vaccination. The receptors were gathered from a human donor with glioblastoma.

The chain uses TRBV2 and TRBJ1-1; 10 nucleotides match TRBD1. Germline-derived CDR1 and CDR2 are SNHLY and FYNNEI. CDR3 size: 17 residues. The ends lost 3 bases at V and 11 bases at J; junction bases unmatched: 18. As DNA, the CDR3 is TGTGCCAGCAGTGAGGAACCGGGACAGGGGAACCTTCGGGGGGCTTTCTTT. As protein: CASSEEPGQGNLRGAFF.

This clone was picked up a small number of times. The V and J genes are TRBV6-5 and TRBJ1-2; the match to TRBD1 covers 9 bases. J was trimmed by 4 bases and V by 5 bases; bases with no gene match: 8. Germline-derived CDR1 and CDR2 are MNHEY and SVGAGI. The CDR3 runs to 15 residues. CDR3 DNA: TGTGCCAGCAGTAACAGGGGGCCCCCTTTCTATGGCTACACCTTC. Amino acids: CASSNRGPPFYGYTF.

The chain recombines TRBV28 with TRBJ2-1, with D perhaps matching TRBD2 (7 bases). Germline CDR1 reads MDHEN; CDR2 reads SYDVKM. Deletions cut 6 bases from V and 8 bases from J, with 20 bases between. CDR3 length: 15 amino acids. DNA of the CDR3: TGTGCCAGCAGCCTTGCGGGGGCGGCATCTGATGAGCAGTTCTTC. Translating gives CASSLAGAASDEQFF.

This chain joins TRBV5-1 and TRBJ2-7, with D perhaps matching TRBD2 (5 bases). Trimming took off 0 bases at V and 0 bases at J, with 13 bases between the two ends. The CDR3 is 16 amino acids. Germline V CDR1 and CDR2: SGHRS, YFSETQ. The CDR3 here is CASSLDVGGSSYEQYF. CDR3 nucleotide sequence: TGCGCCAGCAGCTTGGATGTCGGAGGAAGCTCCTACGAGCAGTACTTC.

About this clone itself: Mismatch with germline at one junction end may stem from a read error. The chain links TRBV7-2 to TRBJ2-7, with TRBD2 identical over 7 bases. Per the germline V gene, CDR1 is SGHTA and CDR2 is FQGNSA. The CDR3 totals 17 residues. In DNA, the CDR3 is TGTGCCAGCAGTTTAGCCGGAACCGGCGGGGGCTCCTACGAGCAGTACTTC. Its translation is CASSLAGTGGGSYEQYF.

This clone was seen more than once but under ten times. CDR3 DNA sequence: TGCAGTGCTAGATCGACTAATGAGCAGTTCTTC. Translated: CSARSTNEQFF. The chain has TRBV20-1 and TRBJ2-1; D gene ambiguous. CDR1 DFQATT and CDR2 SNEGSKA come from the germline V gene (reference sequence). V was shortened by 2 bases and J by 7 bases, with 6 bases between the two germline ends. The CDR3 runs 11 residues.

This rearrangement joins TRBV6-5 to TRBJ2-3; maybe TRBD1 (5 bases). CDR3 length equals 11 residues. CDR1 and CDR2 (germline): MNHEY, SVGAGI. Trimming left V 4 bases short and J 14 bases short, with 13 bases between. The CDR3 DNA is TGTGCCAGCAGTTTAGGCAGGGTCCTGTATTTT. Protein product: CASSLGRVLYF.

The chain employs TRBV5-1 and TRBJ1-1; weak D call: TRBD1 (5 bases). Germline values: CDR1 SGHRS, CDR2 YFSETQ. V gave up 2 bases and J gave up 3 bases, with 11 bases separating them. The CDR3 is 14 residues long. As DNA, the CDR3 is TGCGCCAGCAGCTTTGATGGGGCGGACACTGAAGCTTTCTTT. Amino acid sequence: CASSFDGADTEAFF. Supplemented by reference TRBV5-1 and TRBJ1-1, the full variable domain reads KAGVTQTPRYLIKTRGQQVTLSCSPISGHRSVSWYQQTPGQGLQFLFEYFSETQRNKGNFPGRFSGRQFSNSRSEMNVSTLELGDSALYLCASSFDGADTEAFFGQGTRLTVV.

The gene calls are TRBV6-6 and TRBJ1-5, with 7 bases fitting TRBD1. The V gene's germline CDR1 is MNHNY and CDR2 SVGAGI (reference sequence). The junction had 6 bases not matched to a gene; V was cut back by 0 bases and J by 4 bases. This CDR3 contains 16 residues. The CDR3 coding sequence is TGTGCCAGCAGTTACTCATCGGGACAGATGAATCAGCCCCAGCATTTT. Translated: CASSYSSGQMNQPQHF.

J is TRBJ2-7 and V is TRBV6-1, with 11 nucleotides matching TRBD1. Trimming cost V 6 bases and J 4 bases; bases outside gene matches: 8. The CDR3 runs to 15 residues. In germline, CDR1 is MNHNS, CDR2 SASEGT. For the CDR3, the DNA is TGTGCCAGCAGGGCATTGGACAGGGGGCCGTACGAGCAGTACTTC. Translating gives CASRALDRGPYEQYF.

This sequence joins TRBV11-2 and TRBJ1-1, with unresolved D. V lost 2 bases to trimming and J lost 1 base, with 5 bases between them. The V gene's germline CDR1 is SGHAT and CDR2 FQNNGV. This CDR3 is 13 amino acids long. The CDR3 spells CASSLQRNTEAFF. CDR3 DNA sequence: TGTGCCAGCAGCTTACAGCGGAACACTGAAGCTTTCTTT.

The genes are TRBV18 and TRBJ1-5, with D possibly matching TRBD1 (6 bases). Germline V gene sequence: CDR1 KGHSH, CDR2 LQKENI. This CDR3 is built from 14 residues. Trimming shortened V by 5 bases and J by 0 bases, and 8 bases separated the two germline ends. The DNA of the CDR3 is TGTGCCAGCTCAAGGGACAATAGCAATCAGCCCCAGCATTTT. Translation: CASSRDNSNQPQHF. Based on the CDR3 plus reference TRBV18 and TRBJ1-5, the full variable domain is NAGVMQNPRHLVRRRGQEARLRCSPMKGHSHVYWYRQLPEEGLKFMVYLQKENIIDESGMPKERFSAEFPKEGPSILRIQQVVRGDSAAYFCASSRDNSNQPQHFGDGTRLSIL.

The chain has TRBV10-3 and TRBJ1-4, with 9 nucleotides matching TRBD1. Germline CDR1 and CDR2: ENHRY and SYGVKD. This CDR3 has 12 residues. With V trimmed by 10 bases and J by 8 bases, 5 bases remained unmatched. CDR3: CATTTGGEKLFF. Here the CDR3 DNA reads TGTGCCACCACGACAGGGGGAGAAAAACTGTTTTTT.

The V gene is TRBV7-2, the J gene TRBJ2-3; perhaps TRBD2 as D (6 bases). Per the germline V gene, CDR1 is SGHTA and CDR2 is FQGNSA. The CDR3 spans 16 residues. The germline V and J ends were trimmed by 5 bases and 0 bases, with 15 bases remaining between them. This chain's CDR3 is CASSAMSGTSTDTQYF. As DNA, the CDR3 is TGTGCCAGCAGCGCGATGTCCGGGACTAGCACAGATACGCAGTATTTT.

The J gene is TRBJ1-6, the V gene TRBV5-5, with D hard to call. The length of the CDR3 is 14 residues. Trimming removed 4 bases from V and 14 bases from J, with 19 bases in between. Germline V gene sequence: CDR1 SGHKS, CDR2 YYEKEE (reference sequence). This CDR3 is CASSIRTDGGALHF. For the CDR3, the DNA is TGTGCCAGCAGCATACGGACTGACGGCGGGGCCCTCCACTTT.

This clone was seen just once. The chain joins TRBV2 to TRBJ2-5, with D tentatively TRBD2 (5 bases). The end of the DNA aligns better with TRBJ2-7, so the J call may be wrong. This CDR3 spans 14 amino acids. Germline-derived CDR1 and CDR2 are SNHLY and FYNNEI. CDR3 sequence: CASSQRGPSYEQYF. Here the CDR3 DNA reads TGTGCCAGCTCCCAGCGCGGGCCCTCCTACGAGCAGTACTTC.

The J gene is TRBJ2-7, the V gene TRBV7-9; D is undetermined. Looked up from germline, CDR1 is SEHNR and CDR2 is FQNEAQ (reference sequence). The CDR3 length is 12 residues. Trimming took off 1 base at V and 4 bases at J, with 5 bases between the two ends. The CDR3 DNA reads TGTGCCAGCAGCTTAGTACAGTACGAGCAGTACTTC. This gives the protein CASSLVQYEQYF.

This clone is a singleton in its sample. The CDR3 DNA follows: TGTGCCAGCGGAACAGGGTTCAAAAACATTCAGTACTTC. This encodes CASGTGFKNIQYF. The rearrangement joins TRBV6-5 to TRBJ2-4, with a tentative D call TRBD1 (6 bases). CDR1 is MNHEY, CDR2 SVGAGI, per germline. V was clipped by 8 bases and J by 3 bases, with 11 bases between them. The CDR3 sequence is 13 residues long.

This clone came up once. This sequence joins TRBV2 and TRBJ2-4, with 7 bases aligning to TRBD2. CDR3 size: 15 residues. After removal of 3 bases from V and 5 bases from J, the junction contained 7 bases not matched to a gene. Per the germline V gene, CDR1 is SNHLY and CDR2 is FYNNEI. The CDR3 spells CASSDPGRVQNIQYF. In nucleotides, the CDR3 is TGTGCCAGCAGTGACCCAGGGAGGGTCCAAAACATTCAGTACTTC.

For this clone: This may be a read error: a much more frequent sequence differs by one nucleotide. The gene calls are TRBV27 and TRBJ2-7, with D hard to call. Germline lookup yields CDR1 MNHEY and CDR2 SMNVEV (reference sequence). The CDR3 has 11 residues. With 4 bases removed from V and 3 bases from J, the gap between germline ends came to 4 bases. In nucleotides, the CDR3 is TGTGCCAGCAGTTCAGGCTACGAGCAGTACTTC. Its translation is CASSSGYEQYF.

J is TRBJ2-2 and V is TRBV5-4; weak D call: TRBD1 (5 bases). This CDR3 contains 15 residues. From germline, CDR1 is SGHNT and CDR2 YYREEE (reference sequence). V dropped 2 bases and J dropped 5 bases, with 13 bases sitting between them. The CDR3 protein is CASSFEVQGTGELFF. CDR3 nucleotides: TGTGCCAGCAGCTTCGAGGTCCAGGGAACCGGGGAGCTGTTTTTT.

The gene calls are TRBV21-1 and TRBJ1-4; the table gives TRBD1 as D, unverified against the DNA. TRBV21-1 is a pseudogene segment. The CDR3 is 17 amino acids. This CDR3 reads CASSKRGNRVGEEKLFF. The CDR3 DNA follows: TGTGCCAGCAGCAAAAGGGGGAACAGGGTAGGTGAGGAAAAACTGTTTTTT.

The CDR3 coding sequence is TGTGCCAGCAGCTTGTTGGCTAGCACAGATACGCAGTATTTT. The encoded protein is CASSLLASTDTQYF. The chain has TRBV11-3 and TRBJ2-3; D is undetermined. Per germline, CDR1 SGHNT and CDR2 YENEEA. The ends were cut back, 3 bases at V and 0 bases at J, with 7 bases in the middle. The CDR3 extends over 14 amino acids.

Regarding this clone: The same CDR3 can be traced to other DNA sequences in this sample. The chain uses TRBV27 and TRBJ1-5, with D uncertain. The germline V and J ends were trimmed by 2 bases and 3 bases, with 8 bases remaining between them. The CDR3 runs to 14 residues. CDR1 is MNHEY and CDR2 is SMNVEV in the germline V gene (reference sequence). CDR3: CASSLAGVNQPQHF. In DNA, the CDR3 is TGTGCCAGCAGTTTAGCCGGGGTCAATCAGCCCCAGCATTTT.

This clone was counted a few times. This CDR3 reads CASSSYRFANYGYTF. The CDR3 bases are TGTGCCAGCAGCTCCTACAGGTTCGCTAACTATGGCTACACCTTC. This rearrangement joins TRBV7-9 to TRBJ1-2, with D possibly TRBD1 on 5 matching bases. Germline V lookup: CDR1 SEHNR, CDR2 FQNEAQ (reference sequence). The CDR3 loop spans 15 amino acids. V was cut by 4 bases and J by 0 bases, with 12 bases left in between.

This chain connects TRBV30 to TRBJ2-7; D might be TRBD2 (7 bases). The CDR3 runs 13 residues. Germline-derived CDR1 and CDR2 are GTSNPN and SVGIG (reference sequence). V lost 2 bases to trimming and J lost 7 bases, with 15 bases between them. This CDR3 reads CAWSREGGREQYF. In nucleotides, the CDR3 is TGTGCCTGGAGTAGAGAGGGGGGGCGGGAGCAGTACTTC. The complete variable domain, with remaining parts taken from reference TRBV30 and TRBJ2-7, reads SQTIHQWPATLVQPVGSPLSLECTVEGTSNPNLYWYRQAAGRGLQLLFYSVGIGQISSEVPQNLSASRPQDRQFILSSKKLLLSDSGFYLCAWSREGGREQYFGPGTRLTVT.

The genes are TRBV10-2 and TRBJ2-7; the match to TRBD2 covers 9 bases. Germline CDR1 is WSHSY and CDR2 is SAAADI. The CDR3 loop spans 13 amino acids. J gave up 2 bases and V 10 bases, and 6 bases lay outside the gene matches. The CDR3 sequence is CATRLAVTYEQYF. DNA for the CDR3: TGCGCCACCCGACTAGCGGTAACCTACGAGCAGTACTTC.

As for this clone: Other DNA sequences in this specimen translate into the identical CDR3. This rearrangement joins TRBV6-5 to TRBJ1-1; the D gene is possibly TRBD1 (5 bases). Between the trimmed V and J ends, which lost 5 bases and 0 bases, there was a span of 10 bases. Germline V gives CDR1 MNHEY, CDR2 SVGAGI. The CDR3 has 14 residues. CDR3: CASSRGLLNTEAFF. The CDR3 DNA sequence: TGTGCCAGCAGTCGGGGACTTTTGAACACTGAAGCTTTCTTT.

The V gene is TRBV5-4, the J gene TRBJ1-3; 7 bases map to TRBD1. Losses at the gene ends were 4 bases for V and 0 bases for J; bases not matched to a gene: 10. The CDR3 contains 17 residues. Per germline, CDR1 SGHNT and CDR2 YYREEE (reference sequence). For the CDR3, the DNA is TGTGCCAGCAGCCCGAAAGGACAGGACCTCTCTGGAAACACCATATATTTT. Translating gives CASSPKGQDLSGNTIYF.

This chain links TRBV6-5 with TRBJ1-2; the D gene is possibly TRBD1 (6 bases). The CDR3 is 13 residues long. The germline V gene encodes CDR1 MNHEY and CDR2 SVGAGI. V was pared by 2 bases and J by 4 bases, with 8 bases between. The DNA for the CDR3 is TGTGCCAGCAGTTACGAGGACAGCTATGGCTACACCTTC. This translates into CASSYEDSYGYTF.

The V and J genes are TRBV5-1 and TRBJ2-5, with 7 bases fitting TRBD1. The DNA end favors TRBJ2-7, so the J call may be wrong. The CDR3 covers 17 residues. CDR1 is SGHRS, CDR2 YFSETQ, per germline. The CDR3 spells CASSPRSFRQGRYEQYF. CDR3 bases: TGCGCCAGCAGCCCGCGAAGTTTCCGACAGGGACGCTACGAGCAGTACTTC.

The chain uses TRBV30 and TRBJ2-7; 7 bases line up with TRBD2. This CDR3 spans 15 amino acids. From germline, CDR1 is GTSNPN and CDR2 SVGIG (reference sequence). V lost 4 bases to trimming and J lost 4 bases; unmatched junction nucleotides: 13. The CDR3 here is CAWTHGRQGFYEQYF. The CDR3 DNA sequence: TGTGCCTGGACCCACGGGAGGCAGGGCTTTTACGAGCAGTACTTC.